Each of the 6 T cell receptor beta chains below was sequenced from the same sample in a study of OX40 agonist ivuxolimab in advanced cancers. Here immunoSEQ multiplex PCR was the method, and the copy in TCRdb shows in-frame clones only, minus some. The sample yields about 69,000 clones, around 83% seen once. The specimen was CD4+ or CD8+ T cells sorted from blood, collected in a trial of the OX40 agonist ivuxolimab. These receptors were collected from an adult with an advanced solid tumor such as melanoma, head and neck, liver or kidney cancer.

This clone was picked up a small number of times. The chain couples TRBV28 to TRBJ2-5; TRBD2 might be the D (7 bases). The CDR3 has 14 amino acids. Germline V gives CDR1 MDHEN, CDR2 SYDVKM. The germline V and J ends were trimmed by 4 bases and 5 bases, with 14 bases remaining between them. The chain's CDR3 is CASSSPRGGETQYF. The CDR3 DNA reads TGTGCCAGCAGTTCTCCTAGGGGGGGGGAGACCCAGTACTTC.

This chain uses TRBV4-1 with TRBJ1-5; 12 positions match TRBD1. The CDR3 contains 17 residues. Per the germline V gene, CDR1 is MGHRA and CDR2 is YSYEKL. After removal of 2 bases from V and 6 bases from J, the junction contained 8 bases not matched to a gene. The CDR3: CASSQRPPGQGAQPQHF. Written as DNA, the CDR3 is TGCGCCAGCAGCCAACGACCCCCGGGACAGGGGGCTCAGCCCCAGCATTTT.

V gene TRBV19 combines with J gene TRBJ1-2; TRBD1 matches at 7 bases. Germline V CDR1 and CDR2: LNHDA, SQIVND (reference sequence). The CDR3 extends over 13 amino acids. With V trimmed by 1 base and J by 5 bases, 1 base remained unmatched. CDR3 sequence: CASSIGTGYGYTF. The CDR3 region has the DNA TGTGCCAGTAGTATAGGGACAGGATATGGCTACACCTTC.

The CDR3 reads CASSLTPAEAFF. For the CDR3, the DNA is TGTGCCAGCTCACTTACCCCAGCAGAAGCTTTCTTT. The chain employs TRBV18 and TRBJ1-1; D is unclear. CDR1 and CDR2 from the germline V gene are KGHSH and LQKENI. V shed 4 bases and J shed 8 bases, with 11 bases lying between them. This CDR3 has 12 amino acids.

The rearrangement uses TRBV5-4 and TRBJ2-1, with 12 bases identical to TRBD2. This CDR3 is built from 18 residues. V shed 0 bases and J 0 bases; nucleotides not matched to a gene: 4. From germline, CDR1 is SGHNT and CDR2 YYREEE (reference sequence). CDR3: CASSLGTSGTSSYNEQFF. The CDR3 DNA reads as TGTGCCAGCAGCTTGGGGACTAGCGGGACGAGCTCCTACAATGAGCAGTTCTTC.

This clone was counted a few times. This rearrangement joins TRBV5-5 to TRBJ1-1, with D possibly being TRBD1 (5 bases). Germline-derived CDR1 and CDR2 are SGHKS and YYEKEE (reference sequence). V lost 8 bases, J lost 1 base, and 6 bases lay in between. The CDR3 spans 11 residues. The chain's CDR3 is CASDRNTEAFF. The CDR3 DNA reads as TGTGCCAGTGACAGGAACACTGAAGCTTTCTTT.